One and the same sample provided the 11 T cell receptor beta chains below, sequenced in a study of blood T cell repertoires in COVID-19 (dated by TCRdb to 2018 to 2020). Libraries were prepared through the immunoSEQ multiplex PCR assay. TCRdb retrieved this table from immuneACCESS and kept in-frame rearrangements only. Not all clones are present; in checked studies, unresolved V genes account for under half, and no reason is known for the remainder. The sample table records tens of thousands of clones; around 80% of these occur just once. Of the sample, about 3.2% is held by the ten largest clones. The sample consisted of peripheral blood. The receptors were gathered from a man between 60 and 70 years old with acute or convalescent COVID-19.

The chain couples TRBV12-5 to TRBJ1-2, with no clear D. V was pared by 4 bases and J by 8 bases, with 14 bases between. In germline, CDR1 is LGHNT, CDR2 FRNRAP. The CDR3 contains 13 residues. In DNA, the CDR3 is TGTGCTAGTGGTTCCGGACTGGTTGGAGGCTACACCTTC. It translates to CASGSGLVGGYTF.

CDR3 region: CATSLSGGNAFEQFF. For the CDR3, the DNA is TGTGCCACCAGTTTAAGCGGGGGGAATGCTTTTGAGCAGTTCTTC. V usage is TRBV24-1 and J usage is TRBJ2-1; 9 bases line up with TRBD2. Germline lookup yields CDR1 KGHDR and CDR2 SFDVKD. This CDR3 spans 15 amino acids. V shed 6 bases, J shed 9 bases, and the junction held 11 bases outside the gene matches.

The V and J genes are TRBV7-6 and TRBJ2-7; 8 bases are a match to TRBD1. V gave up 4 bases and J gave up 2 bases; unmatched junction bases: 10. This CDR3 contains 16 residues. CDR1 SGHVS and CDR2 FNYEAQ come from the germline V gene. Written as DNA, the CDR3 is TGTGCCAGCAGCTCGACTACCGGGACAGGCGCCTACGAGCAGTACTTC. This encodes CASSSTTGTGAYEQYF.

This sequence joins TRBV4-1 and TRBJ2-1, with 8 bases aligning to TRBD1. After removal of 0 bases from V and 7 bases from J, the junction contained 8 bases not matched to a gene. This CDR3 contains 16 residues. Germline V gene data show CDR1 as MGHRA and CDR2 as YSYEKL. Here the CDR3 DNA reads TGCGCCAGCAGCCAAGATCAGGGGGCTAGGAAGAATGAGCAGTTCTTC. Its translation: CASSQDQGARKNEQFF.

In this sample, this clone turned up once. The genes are TRBV24-1 and TRBJ1-5; tentatively, D is TRBD1 (5 bases). Trimming removed 4 bases at V and 3 bases at J, with 24 bases between. Germline CDR1 and CDR2: KGHDR and SFDVKD. The CDR3 is 19 amino acids. Here the CDR3 DNA reads TGTGCCACCAGTGAAACCGGGGGTCGGATTGGGGGTCACAATCAGCCCCAGCATTTT. This translates into CATSETGGRIGGHNQPQHF.

V gene TRBV18 combines with J gene TRBJ1-1, with D perhaps TRBD1 (6 bases). Trimming pared 3 bases from V and 0 bases from J, leaving 17 bases between. The CDR3 totals 17 residues. Germline V gene data show CDR1 as KGHSH and CDR2 as LQKENI. The CDR3 sequence is CASSPTVNRALNTEAFF. For the CDR3, the DNA is TGTGCCAGCTCACCGACAGTTAACAGGGCCTTGAACACTGAAGCTTTCTTT.

V is TRBV6-6 and J is TRBJ2-2, with D possibly TRBD1 on 6 matching bases. The V end was cut by 11 bases, the J end by 2 bases, with 18 bases between. Germline CDR1 and CDR2: MNHNY and SVGAGI (reference sequence). CDR3 length: 15 residues. CDR3 sequence: CAGQQGPRNTGELFF. DNA for the CDR3: TGTGCCGGTCAACAGGGTCCCCGCAACACCGGGGAGCTGTTTTTT.

The V call is TRBV5-6, the J call TRBJ1-5; D not resolved. Germline V CDR1 and CDR2: SGHDT, YYEEEE. The CDR3 has 14 amino acids. With 1 base removed from V and 3 bases from J, the gap between germline ends came to 8 bases. The CDR3 protein is CASSLYNLNQPQHF. Written as DNA, the CDR3 is TGTGCCAGCAGCTTGTACAATCTCAATCAGCCCCAGCATTTT.

A single count supports this clone. The V gene is TRBV4-1, the J gene TRBJ1-6, with D perhaps matching TRBD1 (5 bases). V shed 3 bases and J shed 10 bases, with 10 bases lying between them. CDR3 size: 13 residues. CDR1 and CDR2 from the germline V gene are MGHRA and YSYEKL. CDR3 DNA sequence: TGCGCCAGCAGCCAGTCCAGGGAATCACCCCTCCACTTT. The encoded protein is CASSQSRESPLHF.

V and J are TRBV10-3 and TRBJ1-2, with TRBD1 matching 9 bases. With V trimmed by 6 bases and J by 6 bases, 11 bases remained unmatched. This CDR3 has 15 residues. Per the germline V gene, CDR1 is ENHRY and CDR2 is SYGVKD. The CDR3, as DNA: TGTGCCATCAGCCTCCAAACAGGGGGCGCGGATGGCTACACCTTC. Its protein product is CAISLQTGGADGYTF.

This clone was counted a few times. The V and J genes are TRBV7-8 and TRBJ2-3, with TRBD2 identical over 9 bases. Germline assignment: CDR1 SGHVS and CDR2 FQNEAQ. The CDR3 totals 18 residues. V shed 5 bases, J shed 1 base, and the junction held 13 bases outside the gene matches. CDR3 nucleotides: TGTGCCAGCAGCCCCATTGCGGGGGGGTTTGTGGGCACAGATACGCAGTATTTT. It translates to CASSPIAGGFVGTDTQYF.